This T cell receptor (beta chain) was sequenced in a study of CD8+CD57+ T cells in acquired aplastic anemia. Study in general: Quantities of DNA derived from sorted CD4+ and CD8+ cells averaged approximately 3 ug. Study-wide findings and caveats: Under 35 was the count of CD8+ CDR3 sequences that patients shared with controls.

The template for TCR beta VDJ and CDR3 sequence profiling was genomic DNA. TCRdb reprocessed the reads via MiXCR and lists one record per CDR3 protein. Of approximately 170,000 distinct CDR3 sequences listed, less than 50% were seen once; the top ten hold 3.2%. The CDR3 is 14 amino acids. With 0 bases clipped from V and 7 bases from J, the junction kept 5 bases outside the gene matches. Germline assignment: CDR1 GTSNPN and CDR2 SVGIG (reference sequence). Comment on this clonotype: Its antigen is still unknown.

Patients included in sequencing had previously demonstrated CD8+CD57+ cell expansion by flow cytometry. Patients were untreated when blood was sampled. The sequence was collected from a human donor with aplastic anemia. This sequence joins TRBV30 and TRBJ2-4; the match to TRBD2 covers 8 bases. The sequencing sample was made of sorted CD4+, CD8+, or CD8+CD57+ T cells (not recorded which) from PBMCs. This CDR3 is CAWSVPGGENIQYF. The CDR3 bases are TGTGCCTGGAGTGTACCCGGGGGGGAGAACATTCAGTACTTC.